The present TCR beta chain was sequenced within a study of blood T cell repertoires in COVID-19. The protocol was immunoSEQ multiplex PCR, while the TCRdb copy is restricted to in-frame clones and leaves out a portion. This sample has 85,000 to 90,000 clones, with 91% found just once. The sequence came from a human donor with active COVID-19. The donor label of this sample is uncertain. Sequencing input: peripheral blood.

CDR3 sequence: CASSEAPGRGGPTLNYGYTF. The CDR3 region has the DNA TGTGCCAGCAGTGAAGCCCCGGGTAGGGGGGGACCGACACTTAACTATGGCTACACCTTC. This chain connects TRBV2 to TRBJ1-2, with TRBD1 as a possible D gene (6 bases). Deletions cut 0 bases from V and 1 base from J, with 24 bases between. The CDR3 is 20 amino acids. Germline-derived CDR1 and CDR2 are SNHLY and FYNNEI.